A selection of T cell receptor beta chains follows, all from one sample in a study of T cell changes during pregnancy in multiple sclerosis. TCRdb's copy holds only in-frame clones and misses some; the assay was immunoSEQ multiplex PCR. Of roughly 76,000 clones listed, around nine tenths are singletons. The starting material was CD4+ T cells from peripheral blood mononuclear cells, obtained in the second trimester of pregnancy. The receptors shown here come from a female donor with multiple sclerosis, enrolled in a pregnancy study. Both conserved end residues are part of each CDR3. Clone size is stated in some rows and not others, as once, few, many or a class when expanded.

>TRBV19|NA|TRBJ1-5
CASRIERNQPQHF
>TRBV28|NA|TRBJ1-1
CASSLSWQGPMNTEAFF
>TRBV6-1|NA|TRBJ2-3
CASSDGALPDTQYF
>TRBV7-9|once|TRBJ1-1
CASSHEAGAGTEAFF
>TRBV5-8|NA|TRBJ2-1
CASIVLGQGMNEQFF
>TRBV5-1|NA|TRBJ2-1
CASSSLAGGDNEQFF
>TRBV28|NA|TRBJ1-1
CASTRARDDTEAFF
>TRBV19|NA|TRBJ1-6
CASSAHRGYNSPLHF
>TRBV2|once|TRBJ1-5
CASSERSNNQPQHF
>TRBV6-5|NA|TRBJ1-6
CASSQGLDSPLHF
>TRBV5-4|NA|TRBJ2-3
CASSLAGITDTQYF
>TRBV5-5|NA|TRBJ1-6
CASSLEGHTTGVYSPLHF
>TRBV7-8|NA|TRBJ1-2
CASSLTFSSFNYGYTF
>TRBV6-6|NA|TRBJ2-7
CASSSGGPYEQYF
>TRBV6-1|NA|TRBJ2-2
CASSLAGRSTGELFF
>TRBV5-1|NA|TRBJ2-5
CASSTTGEETQYF
>TRBV6-1|NA|TRBJ2-4
CASSGVQGDIQYF
>TRBV30|NA|TRBJ2-5
CAWTSGQETQYF
>TRBV9|NA|TRBJ2-1
CASSQGTSGAYYYNEQFF
>TRBV28|NA|TRBJ1-2
CASSLGDRSNYGYTF
>TRBV9|NA|TRBJ2-5
CASIQSGSLQETQYF
>TRBV10-3|once|TRBJ2-5
CAISEQQETQYF
>TRBV28|NA|TRBJ1-4
CASSTRDRPTNEKLFF
>TRBV30|NA|TRBJ2-2
CAWGGPGMAGELFF
>TRBV2|NA|TRBJ2-1
CASSEVASAVGEQFF
>TRBV7-6|NA|TRBJ2-7
CASSRIPGEQVSHEQYF
>TRBV28|NA|TRBJ1-2
CASSFFWVQGTNPGYTF
>TRBV5-5|NA|TRBJ1-6
CASSQGAYNSPLHF
>TRBV28|once|TRBJ2-7
CASSRQGISYEQYF
>TRBV11-2|few|TRBJ1-2
CASTRLDRGRLNYGYTF
>TRBV14|NA|TRBJ1-6
CASSQIGGANSPLHF
>TRBV5-1|NA|TRBJ1-2
CASSLDDRLNYGYTF
>TRBV4-2|NA|TRBJ1-4
CASSQDPGGTGGEKLFF
>TRBV30|once|TRBJ1-1
CAWSVRGDTEAFF
>TRBV4-1|NA|TRBJ2-2
CASSQEGTFANTGELFF
>TRBV7-6|NA|TRBJ1-6
CASSNREDSPLHF
>TRBV29-1|NA|TRBJ2-1
CSVAGGYNEQFF